This TCR beta chain appears in the sequencing data of a study of blood T cells in healthy people across ages. V lost 4 bases, J lost 0 bases, and 10 bases stayed unmatched. CDR1 and CDR2 (germline): SGHKS, YYEKEE (reference sequence). The CDR3 loop spans 18 amino acids. Primed by a sample-barcoded 5' primer and a J-beta primer mix, a second PCR proceeded for about 7 to 11 cycles. Each CDR3 protein is one row after TCRdb ran MiXCR on the 5' RACE reads. The sample includes around 1,000,000 distinct CDR3 sequences, about 23% of them seen just once. The data were also submitted as part of a second study, on T cells of mothers and their children. That paper states: Every mother supplied over 9.5 million TCR beta CDR3 reads and every child 2.5 million to 3.5 million.

The receptor comes from a girl aged 2 to 9 in good health. Sequenced input: blood. The chain combines TRBV5-5 with TRBJ1-4; TRBD1 matches 9 bases. The CDR3 loop reads CASSGTGSSIATNEKLFF. The DNA for the CDR3 is TGTGCCAGCAGCGGGACAGGGTCATCGATAGCAACTAATGAAAAACTGTTTTTT.